One and the same sample provided the 4 T cell receptor beta chains below, sequenced in a study of blood T cell repertoires in COVID-19. The repertoire was sequenced with immunoSEQ multiplex PCR; TCRdb's copy has only in-frame clones and lacks some. The sample consists of about 190,000 clones, 70% to 90% of them appearing once. The sequencing sample was made of peripheral blood. These receptors all stem from a man under 40 with acute or convalescent COVID-19.

This chain uses TRBV5-6 with TRBJ1-2; TRBD1 agrees at 8 bases. This CDR3 contains 14 residues. Germline-derived CDR1 and CDR2 are SGHDT and YYEEEE. Germline trimming cut 0 bases from V and 12 bases from J; bases unmatched to any gene: 10. The CDR3 DNA sequence: TGTGCCAGCAGCTTGGGATCAGGGGGCGCCGGCCACACCTTC. Residues: CASSLGSGGAGHTF.

The rearrangement joins TRBV13 to TRBJ1-1, with 9 bases lining up with TRBD1. The V gene's germline CDR1 is PRHDT and CDR2 FYEKMQ (reference sequence). V dropped 9 bases and J dropped 4; count of bases not matched to a gene: 9. The CDR3 sequence is 14 residues long. DNA for the CDR3: TGTGCCAGTTCAAACAGGGGGCTTGGCACTGAAGCTTTCTTT. This sequence encodes CASSNRGLGTEAFF.

The chain carries TRBV6-5 and TRBJ1-2, with D perhaps matching TRBD1 (5 bases). V lost 2 bases and J lost 0, with 10 bases in between. The CDR3 is made up of 15 amino acids. From germline, CDR1 is MNHEY and CDR2 SVGAGI. CDR3: CASSYSSGANYGYTF. The CDR3 DNA reads as TGTGCCAGCAGTTACAGCTCGGGGGCTAACTATGGCTACACCTTC.

The V gene is TRBV6-2 or TRBV6-3, the J gene TRBJ2-3; TRBD1 aligns across 7 bases. J gave up 1 base and V 5 bases, and 9 bases lay outside the gene matches. Germline V gene sequence: CDR1 MNHEY, CDR2 SVGEGT. This CDR3 region has 16 residues. The CDR3 spells CASSQSDRFRTDTQYF. The CDR3 bases are TGTGCCAGCAGTCAATCGGACAGGTTCCGCACAGATACGCAGTATTTT.